The present entry profiles one TCR beta chain with its context. The antigen remains unidentified. PCR was performed using 60 Vbeta and 13 Jbeta primers. Clones were read by immunoSEQ multiplex PCR, and TCRdb kept only the in-frame ones, dropping some. The data show around 90,000 clones, around 77% seen once. In nominal health when sampled, donors likely had unrecorded immune exposures nonetheless. The entry originates in a study of cytomegalovirus exposure and HLA in healthy donors. Study-wide findings and caveats: Follow-up analysis later connected one missense variant in DCLRE1C with trimming of TCR beta V- and J-genes. Several V segments, TRBV6-2 and TRBV6-3 among them, could not be told apart and were dropped. Associated with cytomegalovirus, according to the listing, were 150 to 200 TCR beta chains.

The germline V gene has CDR1 SGHTA and CDR2 FQGTGA. The V end was cut by 2 bases, the J end by 3 bases, with 9 bases between. The CDR3 runs 14 residues. The clonotype comes from a man aged 25 to 45 in good health and CMV-seronegative. The V call is TRBV7-3, the J call TRBJ2-3; weak D call: TRBD1 (6 bases). The sequencing input was PBMCs. CDR3 sequence reads: CASSLAQGTDTQYF. The CDR3 DNA reads TGTGCCAGCAGCTTAGCGCAGGGGACAGATACGCAGTATTTT.